Following are 11 T cell receptor beta chains from one sample sequenced in a study of tumor-infiltrating lymphocytes in primary liver carcinoma. Co-extraction yielded RNA and DNA from approximately 20-30 mg of unsorted bulk tissue. From around 500 ng of total RNA, TCR beta-specific cDNA was reverse-transcribed using a constant-region primer. Slightly modified ARM-PCR, run as three nested multiplex PCR rounds, produced the TCR beta libraries. Both of the initial two PCR rounds ran for about 11 cycles and employed TRBV1-TRBV30 forward primers alongside a C-beta reverse primer. A single record per CDR3 protein comes from TCRdb applying MiXCR to the multiplex PCR reads. The sample carries 100,000 or so distinct CDR3 sequences, about four fifths recorded once. The sample taken for sequencing was liver tumor tissue from sampling region 3. Indicated subset: tumor region T3, left-lateral pole. These TCRs come from a middle-aged man with primary liver carcinoma and hepatitis B virus infection.

The J gene is TRBJ1-3, the V gene TRBV6-6; D remains ambiguous. The germline V gene has CDR1 MNHNY and CDR2 SVGAGI (reference sequence). The V end lost 8 bases, the J end lost 4 bases, and 6 bases lay between the germline ends. The CDR3 is 11 amino acids. CDR3 sequence (DNA): TGTGCCAGCGATGCGGGAAACACCATATATTTT. This sequence encodes CASDAGNTIYF.

Concerning this clonotype: An end of the junction does not agree with germline; a read error may underlie this. This chain links TRBV29-1 with TRBJ2-2, with D maybe TRBD2 (5 bases). CDR3 length equals 15 residues. The germline V gene encodes CDR1 SQVTM and CDR2 ANQGSEA. This chain's CDR3 is CSVAGSVGRTGKLFF. In DNA, the CDR3 is TGCAGCGTTGCGGGCAGTGTAGGGCGAACCGGGAAGCTGTTTTTT.

Notes on this clonotype: Relative to the germline gene, one junction end is altered; a read error may explain this. The CDR3, as DNA: TGCATCGTTGCTAACAGTACCTGCGAGCAGTACTTC. Its translation is CIVANSTCEQYF. The chain is built from TRBV29-1 and TRBJ2-7, with D unclear. The CDR3 length is 12 residues. The germline CDR1 and CDR2 sequences are SQVTM and ANQGSEA.

This rearrangement joins TRBV6-1 to TRBJ2-6; the D is unclear. There are 18 residues in the CDR3. Trimming removed 4 bases from V and 0 bases from J, with 16 bases in between. The V gene's germline CDR1 is MNHNS and CDR2 SASEGT. The CDR3 coding sequence is TGTGCCAGCAGTGCCAGACAAGTGCGACTCTCTGGGGCCAACGTCCTGACTTTC. This encodes CASSARQVRLSGANVLTF.

This clonotype was observed at least ten times. This chain links TRBV7-2 with TRBJ2-1, with 8 bases aligning to TRBD2. The ends lost 2 bases at V and 7 bases at J; junction bases unmatched: 4. The V gene's germline CDR1 is SGHTA and CDR2 FQGNSA. The length of the CDR3 is 14 residues. The CDR3 region is CASSLQAGANEQFF. The CDR3 region has the DNA TGTGCCAGCAGCTTACAAGCGGGAGCTAATGAGCAGTTCTTC. Using reference TRBV7-2 and TRBJ2-1 for the parts outside the CDR3, the full variable domain is GAGVSQSPSNKVTEKGKDVELRCDPISGHTALYWYRQSLGQGLEFLIYFQGNSAPDKSGLPSDRFSAERTGGSVSTLTIQRTQQEDSAVYLCASSLQAGANEQFFGPGTRLTVL.

This sequence joins TRBV6-5 and TRBJ2-7; D possibly corresponds to TRBD1 (5 bases). V shed 5 bases and J shed 6 bases, with 17 bases lying between them. Germline values: CDR1 MNHEY, CDR2 SVGAGI. This CDR3 is built from 14 residues. CDR3 sequence reads: CASSVGSGPSEQYF. CDR3 DNA: TGTGCCAGCAGTGTCGGGTCAGGGCCCTCCGAGCAGTACTTC.

The rearrangement joins TRBV6-1 to TRBJ1-5, with D tentatively TRBD1 or TRBD2 (5 bases each). Near its end, the DNA agrees better with TRBJ2-3, so the J call may be wrong. CDR1 is MNHNS and CDR2 is SASEGT in the germline V gene. CDR3 length: 15 residues. CDR3 region: CASSEWGMGDQPQYF. In nucleotides, the CDR3 is TGTGCCAGCAGTGAATGGGGAATGGGGGATCAGCCTCAGTATTTT.

On this clonotype: A read error may account for a junction end that differs from germline. The chain carries TRBV5-1 and TRBJ2-5; 13 bases are shared with TRBD2. CDR3 length equals 17 residues. Germline V CDR1 and CDR2: SGHRS, YFSETQ. CDR3 region: CASRSYGLAGERETQYF. DNA for the CDR3: TGCGCCAGCAGGTCCTACGGACTAGCGGGAGAGCGAGAGACGCAGTACTTC.

Of note for this clonotype: One junction end disagrees with the germline gene, perhaps due to a read error. This chain uses TRBV6-6 with TRBJ2-2; possible D gene TRBD1, 6 bases. The CDR3 has 15 residues. Germline assignment: CDR1 MNHNY and CDR2 SVGAGI (reference sequence). The CDR3 DNA follows: TGTGCCAGCACTACAGAGGGGGTGAACACCGGGGAACTGTTTTTT. It yields the protein CASTTEGVNTGELFF.

Note on this clonotype: Without the conserved terminal phenylalanine or tryptophan, this CDR3 likely stems from a read error. The DNA is omitted, as the CDR3 cannot be located on it reliably, and the CDR3 follows TCRdb's listing. The chain employs TRBV11-1 and TRBJ2-7; the table's D call, TRBD1, was not checked against the DNA. Germline CDR1 SGHAT, CDR2 FQDESV (reference sequence). The CDR3 has 16 residues if both end residues are counted. This CDR3 reads CASSSGPGQGSYEQYL.

This clonotype was counted ten times or more. The chain links TRBV7-9 to TRBJ2-1, with 7 bases matching TRBD2. Germline CDR1 SEHNR, CDR2 FQNEAQ (reference sequence). The V segment lost 3 bases and the J segment 10 bases; nucleotides outside the gene matches: 15. This CDR3 comprises 16 residues. The CDR3 sequence: CASSLLASGPYLEQFF. CDR3 sequence (DNA): TGTGCCAGCAGCTTGTTAGCTAGCGGTCCTTACTTAGAGCAGTTCTTC.